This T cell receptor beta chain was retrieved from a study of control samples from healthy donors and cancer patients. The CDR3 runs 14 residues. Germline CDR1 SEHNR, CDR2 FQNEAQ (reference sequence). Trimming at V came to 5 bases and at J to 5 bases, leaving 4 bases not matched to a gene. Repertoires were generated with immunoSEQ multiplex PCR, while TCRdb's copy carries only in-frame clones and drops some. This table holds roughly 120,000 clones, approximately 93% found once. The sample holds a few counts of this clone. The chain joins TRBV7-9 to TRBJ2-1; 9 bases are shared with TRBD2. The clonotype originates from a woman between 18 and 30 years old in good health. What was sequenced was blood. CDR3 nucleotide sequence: TGTGCCAGCAGCCCGGCTAGCGGGAACAATGAGCAGTTCTTC. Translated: CASSPASGNNEQFF.